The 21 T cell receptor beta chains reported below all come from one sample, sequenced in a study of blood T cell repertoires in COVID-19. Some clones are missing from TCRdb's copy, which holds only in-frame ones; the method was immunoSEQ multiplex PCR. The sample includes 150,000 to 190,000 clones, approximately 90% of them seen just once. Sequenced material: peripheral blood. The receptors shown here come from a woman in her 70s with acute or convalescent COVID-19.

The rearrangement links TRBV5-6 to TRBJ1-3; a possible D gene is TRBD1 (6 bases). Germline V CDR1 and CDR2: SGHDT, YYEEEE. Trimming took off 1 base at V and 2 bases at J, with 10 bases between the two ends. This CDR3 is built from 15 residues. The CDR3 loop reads CASSLRQGPGNTIYF. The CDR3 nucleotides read TGTGCCAGCAGCTTGAGGCAGGGGCCTGGAAACACCATATATTTT.

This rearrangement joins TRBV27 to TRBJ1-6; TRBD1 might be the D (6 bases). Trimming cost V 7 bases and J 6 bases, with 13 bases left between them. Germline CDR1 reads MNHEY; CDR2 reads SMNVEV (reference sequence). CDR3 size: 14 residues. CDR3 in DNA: TGTGCCAGCACCCCGGGGACACCTAATTCACCCCTCCACTTT. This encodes CASTPGTPNSPLHF.

CDR3 DNA: TGTGCCAGCGGGCGACTAGGCTCCTACGAGCAGTACTTC. This gives the protein CASGRLGSYEQYF. V gene TRBV27 combines with J gene TRBJ2-7, with D possibly matching TRBD2 (6 bases). V gave up 8 bases and J gave up 0 bases, with 11 bases separating them. The CDR3 spans 13 residues. Germline CDR1 is MNHEY and CDR2 is SMNVEV (reference sequence).

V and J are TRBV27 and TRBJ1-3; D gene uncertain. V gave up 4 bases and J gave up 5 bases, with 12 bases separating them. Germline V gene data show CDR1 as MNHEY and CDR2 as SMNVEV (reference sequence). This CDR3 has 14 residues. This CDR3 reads CASSSAGHRNTIYF. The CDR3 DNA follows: TGTGCCAGCAGTTCCGCGGGTCATCGAAACACCATATATTTT.

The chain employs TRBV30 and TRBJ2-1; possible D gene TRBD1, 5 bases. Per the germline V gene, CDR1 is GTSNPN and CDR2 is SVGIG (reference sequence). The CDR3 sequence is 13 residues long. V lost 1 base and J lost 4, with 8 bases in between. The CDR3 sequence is CAWSEDSYNEQFF. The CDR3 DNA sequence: TGTGCCTGGAGTGAAGACAGTTACAATGAGCAGTTCTTC.

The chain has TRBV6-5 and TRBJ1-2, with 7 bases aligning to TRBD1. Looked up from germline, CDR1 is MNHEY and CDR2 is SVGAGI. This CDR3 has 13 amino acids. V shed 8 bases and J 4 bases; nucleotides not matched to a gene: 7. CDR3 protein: CASGRDSFYGYTF. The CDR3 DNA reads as TGTGCCAGCGGCCGGGACAGCTTCTATGGCTACACCTTC.

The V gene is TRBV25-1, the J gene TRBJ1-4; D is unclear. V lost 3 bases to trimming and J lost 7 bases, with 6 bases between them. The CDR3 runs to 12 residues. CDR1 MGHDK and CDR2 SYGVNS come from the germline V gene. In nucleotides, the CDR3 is TGTGCCAGCAGTGAGTCCGGTGAAAAACTGTTTTTT. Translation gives CASSESGEKLFF.

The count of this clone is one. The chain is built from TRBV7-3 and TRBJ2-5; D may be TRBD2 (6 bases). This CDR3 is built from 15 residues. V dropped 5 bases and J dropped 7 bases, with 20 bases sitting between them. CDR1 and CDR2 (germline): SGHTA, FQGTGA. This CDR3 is CASSHPLDRLGTQYF. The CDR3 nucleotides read TGTGCCAGCAGCCACCCCCTGGACCGACTAGGGACCCAGTACTTC.

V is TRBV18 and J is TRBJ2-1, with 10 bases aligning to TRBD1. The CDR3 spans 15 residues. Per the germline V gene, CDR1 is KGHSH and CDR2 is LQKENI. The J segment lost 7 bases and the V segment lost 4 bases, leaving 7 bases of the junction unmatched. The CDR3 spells CASSLGQGGMNEQFF. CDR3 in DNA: TGTGCCAGCTCACTTGGACAGGGGGGGATGAATGAGCAGTTCTTC.

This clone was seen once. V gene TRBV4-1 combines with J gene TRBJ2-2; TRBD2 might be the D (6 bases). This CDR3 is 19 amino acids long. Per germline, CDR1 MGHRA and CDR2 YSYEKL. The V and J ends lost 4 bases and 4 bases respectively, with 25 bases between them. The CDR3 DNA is TGCGCCAGCAGCCGGTTGGGCGGGAAAGCGGGCACTGGCACCGGGGAGCTGTTTTTT. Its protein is CASSRLGGKAGTGTGELFF.

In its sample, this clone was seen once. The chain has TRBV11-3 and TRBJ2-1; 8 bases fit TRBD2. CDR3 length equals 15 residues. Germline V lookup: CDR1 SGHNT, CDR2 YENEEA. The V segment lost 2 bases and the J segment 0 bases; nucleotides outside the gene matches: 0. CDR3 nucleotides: TGTGCCAGCAGCTTAAGCGGGGGCTCCTACAATGAGCAGTTCTTC. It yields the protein CASSLSGGSYNEQFF. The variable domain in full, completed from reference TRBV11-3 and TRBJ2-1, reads EAGVVQSPRYKIIEKKQPVAFWCNPISGHNTLYWYLQNLGQGPELLIRYENEEAVDDSQLPKDRFSAERLKGVDSTLKIQPAELGDSAVYLCASSLSGGSYNEQFFGPGTRLTVL.

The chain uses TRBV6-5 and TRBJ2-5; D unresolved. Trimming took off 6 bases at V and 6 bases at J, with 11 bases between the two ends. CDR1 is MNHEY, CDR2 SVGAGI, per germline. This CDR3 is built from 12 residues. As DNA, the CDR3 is TGTGCCAGCAGAAACGAGGTACAGACCCAGTACTTC. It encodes CASRNEVQTQYF.

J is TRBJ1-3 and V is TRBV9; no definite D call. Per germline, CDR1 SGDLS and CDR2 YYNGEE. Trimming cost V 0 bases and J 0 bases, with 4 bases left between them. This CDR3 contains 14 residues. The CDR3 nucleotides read TGTGCCAGCAGCGTAGGAGACTCTGGAAACACCATATATTTT. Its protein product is CASSVGDSGNTIYF.

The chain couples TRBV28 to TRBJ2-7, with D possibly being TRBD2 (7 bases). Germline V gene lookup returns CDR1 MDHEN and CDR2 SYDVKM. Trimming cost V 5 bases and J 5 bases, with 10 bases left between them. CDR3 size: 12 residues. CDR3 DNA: TGTGCCAGCAGTGGGGGGGGCCACGAGCAGTACGTC. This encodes CASSGGGHEQYV.

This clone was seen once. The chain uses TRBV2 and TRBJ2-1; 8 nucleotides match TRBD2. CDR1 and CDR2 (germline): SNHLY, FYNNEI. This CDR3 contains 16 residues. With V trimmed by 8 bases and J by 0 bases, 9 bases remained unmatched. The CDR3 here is CASPTGGTNSYNEQFF. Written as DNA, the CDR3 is TGTGCCAGCCCGACGGGGGGGACTAACTCCTACAATGAGCAGTTCTTC.

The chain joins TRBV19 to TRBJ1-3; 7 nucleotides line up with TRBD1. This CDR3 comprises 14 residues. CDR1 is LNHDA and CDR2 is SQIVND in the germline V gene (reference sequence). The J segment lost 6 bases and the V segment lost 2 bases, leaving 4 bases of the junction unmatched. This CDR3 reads CASSILGTVNTIYF. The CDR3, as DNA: TGTGCCAGTAGTATACTGGGGACAGTAAACACCATATATTTT.

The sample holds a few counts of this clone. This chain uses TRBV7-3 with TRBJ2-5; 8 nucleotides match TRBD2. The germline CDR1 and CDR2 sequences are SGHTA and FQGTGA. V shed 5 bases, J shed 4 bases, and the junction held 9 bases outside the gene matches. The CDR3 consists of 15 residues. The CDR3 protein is CASSPNGGARETQYF. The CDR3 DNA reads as TGTGCCAGCAGCCCAAACGGGGGGGCCAGAGAGACCCAGTACTTC.

The CDR3 nucleotides read TGTGCCAGCAGTTCAGGGGGCCGAAACACTGAAGCTTTCTTT. Translation: CASSSGGRNTEAFF. The V and J genes are TRBV13 and TRBJ1-1; 8 nucleotides match TRBD1. The J segment lost 2 bases and the V segment lost 6 bases, leaving 5 bases of the junction unmatched. The length of the CDR3 is 14 residues. Germline assignment: CDR1 PRHDT and CDR2 FYEKMQ (reference sequence).

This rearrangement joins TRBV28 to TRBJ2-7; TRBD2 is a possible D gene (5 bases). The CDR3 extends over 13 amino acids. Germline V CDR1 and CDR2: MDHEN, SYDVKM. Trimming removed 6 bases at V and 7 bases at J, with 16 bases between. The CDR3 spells CASSTSWEWEQYV. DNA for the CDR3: TGTGCCAGCAGCACCTCCTGGGAGTGGGAGCAGTACGTC.

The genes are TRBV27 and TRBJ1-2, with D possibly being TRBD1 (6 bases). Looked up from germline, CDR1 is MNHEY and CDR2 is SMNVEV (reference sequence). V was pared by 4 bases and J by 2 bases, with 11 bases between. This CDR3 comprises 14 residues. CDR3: CASSSQGSNYGYTF. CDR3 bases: TGTGCCAGCAGTTCGCAGGGGTCCAACTATGGCTACACCTTC.

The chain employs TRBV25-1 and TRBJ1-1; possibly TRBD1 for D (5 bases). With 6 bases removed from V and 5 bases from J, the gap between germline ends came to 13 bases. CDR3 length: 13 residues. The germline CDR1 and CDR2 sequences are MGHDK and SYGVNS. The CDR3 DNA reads TGTGCCAGCAGAGTACAGGAAACGACTGAAGCTTTCTTT. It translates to CASRVQETTEAFF. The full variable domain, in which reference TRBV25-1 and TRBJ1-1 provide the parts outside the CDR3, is EADIYQTPRYLVIGTGKKITLECSQTMGHDKMYWYQQDPGMELHLIHYSYGVNSTEKGDLSSESTVSRIRTEHFPLTLESARPSHTSQYLCASRVQETTEAFFGQGTRLTVV.